The 9 T cell receptor beta chains listed next were all sequenced from one sample in a study of cytomegalovirus exposure and HLA in healthy donors. Use of 60 Vbeta and 13 Jbeta primers characterized the PCR. The assay was immunoSEQ multiplex PCR, and TCRdb's table has in-frame clones only and misses some. The repertoire includes 100,000 to 150,000 clones, about 73% of them detected once, and around 3.9% sits in the top ten. Material: PBMCs. Receptors were obtained from a woman in her forties or fifties in good health and CMV-seropositive.

The DNA of the CDR3 is TGTGCCAGCAGGAGGGACAGGGCCGATCAGCCCCAGCATTTT. Residues: CASRRDRADQPQHF. The chain employs TRBV6-1 and TRBJ1-5, with TRBD1 identical over 9 bases. The CDR3 has 14 residues. Germline CDR1 reads MNHNS; CDR2 reads SASEGT. V shed 6 bases, J shed 5 bases, and the junction held 5 bases outside the gene matches.

This sequence joins TRBV29-1 and TRBJ2-7; D call uncertain. In germline, CDR1 is SQVTM, CDR2 ANQGSEA. V gave up 3 bases and J gave up 7 bases, with 10 bases separating them. The length of the CDR3 is 11 residues. The CDR3 spells CSVDRFGEQYF. The CDR3 coding sequence is TGCAGCGTTGACAGGTTTGGGGAGCAGTACTTC.

V gene TRBV29-1 combines with J gene TRBJ1-5; 8 bases are shared with TRBD1. Germline loops: CDR1 SQVTM, CDR2 ANQGSEA. This CDR3 comprises 13 residues. The CDR3: CSAGTGKNQPQHF. In DNA form, the CDR3 reads TGCAGTGCCGGGACAGGCAAGAATCAGCCCCAGCATTTT.

The rearrangement uses TRBV11-3 and TRBJ2-7; D is unclear. The ends were cut back, 0 bases at V and 3 bases at J, with 6 bases in the middle. Germline CDR1 SGHNT, CDR2 YENEEA. CDR3 size: 13 residues. The CDR3 DNA reads as TGTGCCAGCAGCTTAGAAGACAACTACGAGCAGTACTTC. Protein: CASSLEDNYEQYF.

The chain links TRBV2 to TRBJ1-2; 7 nucleotides line up with TRBD1. This CDR3 comprises 13 residues. V shed 7 bases and J 7 bases; nucleotides not matched to a gene: 9. Per the germline V gene, CDR1 is SNHLY and CDR2 is FYNNEI. CDR3 bases: TGTGCCAGCATTTCCCGCGGGACAGTTGGCTACACCTTC. This codes for CASISRGTVGYTF.

V gene TRBV11-2 combines with J gene TRBJ1-5; TRBD1 is a possible D gene (6 bases). V lost 5 bases to trimming and J lost 4 bases, with 12 bases between them. Germline V gives CDR1 SGHAT, CDR2 FQNNGV. The CDR3 length is 14 residues. CDR3 coding DNA: TGTGCCAGCAGCCCCCAGGGGAAGAATCAGCCCCAGCATTTT. Protein sequence: CASSPQGKNQPQHF.

The rearrangement uses TRBV29-1 and TRBJ2-7; TRBD1 aligns across 8 bases. Unmatched junction bases numbered 3, after V lost 2 bases and J lost 3 bases. The CDR3 extends over 13 amino acids. CDR1 SQVTM and CDR2 ANQGSEA come from the germline V gene. In DNA form, the CDR3 reads TGCAGCGTTGAAACTGGGACAGGCTACGAGCAGTACTTC. Its translation is CSVETGTGYEQYF.

The CDR3 is CASSLAPPSYEQYF. The CDR3 DNA sequence: TGCGCCAGCAGCTTGGCCCCTCCTTCCTACGAGCAGTACTTC. The V gene is TRBV5-1, the J gene TRBJ2-5; D gene unclear. The J call is uncertain, as TRBJ2-7 better fits the DNA end. CDR1 is SGHRS and CDR2 is YFSETQ in the germline V gene. The CDR3 runs 14 residues.

This chain joins TRBV5-3 and TRBJ1-5, with 10 nucleotides matching TRBD1. TRBV5-3 is labeled an ORF, and its function is uncertain. Trimming removed 6 bases from V and 4 bases from J; junction bases left unmatched: 4. This CDR3 spans 14 amino acids. CDR3 DNA sequence: TGTGCCAGAACCAAGGACAGGGGGAATCAGCCCCAGCATTTT. Encoded protein: CARTKDRGNQPQHF.